Presented here are 24 T cell receptor beta chains from one specimen sequenced in a study of blood T cells in healthy people across ages. PCR was performed a second time for 7 to 11 cycles using a sample-barcoded 5' primer and a J-beta primer mix. MiXCR, run by TCRdb on the 5' RACE reads, gives a single entry per CDR3 protein. The table lists roughly 700,000 distinct CDR3 sequences, less than 40% of them singletons. What was sequenced was blood. The receptors stem from an elderly woman in good health.

This clonotype was seen at least ten times. The rearrangement joins TRBV12-3 or TRBV12-4 to TRBJ2-1, with a tentative D call TRBD2 (5 bases). The CDR3 has 14 amino acids. Deletions cut 4 bases from V and 6 bases from J, with 13 bases between. In nucleotides, the CDR3 is TGTGCCAGCAGTTCACCCACGGGGAGCAATGAGCAGTTCTTC. Its translation: CASSSPTGSNEQFF.

This clonotype was counted a few times. A single base separates this from a much larger clone, so it may be a read error. No conserved phenylalanine or tryptophan ends this CDR3, so it is likely a read error. The chain uses TRBV6-1 and TRBJ2-7, with 12 bases identical to TRBD1. Germline CDR1 is MNHNS and CDR2 is SASEGT. Germline trimming cut 5 bases from V and 0 bases from J; bases unmatched to any gene: 11. The CDR3 consists of 18 residues. The CDR3 DNA reads TGTGCCAGCAGTCCAGCGGGGACAGGGGGCCTTAGCTCCTACGAGCAGTACATC. It yields the protein CASSPAGTGGLSSYEQYI.

This clonotype came up many times. V gene TRBV4-1 combines with J gene TRBJ1-2; TRBD1 aligns across 8 bases. Germline V lookup: CDR1 MGHRA, CDR2 YSYEKL. With 3 bases clipped from V and 2 bases from J, the junction kept 8 bases outside the gene matches. The CDR3 contains 16 residues. The CDR3 reads CASSHPGQGKNYGYTF. The DNA for the CDR3 is TGCGCCAGCAGCCATCCCGGACAGGGAAAGAACTATGGCTACACCTTC.

This clonotype was seen many times. The chain employs TRBV12-3 or TRBV12-4 and TRBJ2-7; D is unresolved. The CDR3 loop spans 12 amino acids. Trimming removed 8 bases at V and 6 bases at J, with 14 bases between. CDR3 in DNA: TGTGCCAGCGGTGCAGGAAGAAGCGAGCAGTACTTC. As protein: CASGAGRSEQYF.

This clonotype was detected a few times. A much larger clone differs by one base, so this may be a read error. This chain uses TRBV12-3 or TRBV12-4 with TRBJ2-5; 9 bases are a match to TRBD2. Trimming cost V 6 bases and J 5 bases; bases outside gene matches: 7. CDR3 length: 14 residues. The CDR3 reads CASRPGGGVETQYF. The CDR3 DNA reads TGTGCCAGCAGGCCGGGCGGGGGGGTGGAGACCCAGTACTTC.

The chain's CDR3 is CASRGDGSSYEQYF. The DNA for the CDR3 is TGTGCCAGCAGGGGAGACGGGAGCTCCTACGAGCAGTACTTC. This chain uses TRBV11-2 with TRBJ2-7, with a possible D match to TRBD2 (6 bases). V lost 6 bases and J lost 0, with 12 bases in between. This CDR3 contains 14 residues. Germline loops: CDR1 SGHAT, CDR2 FQNNGV. Full variable domain (remainder filled in from reference TRBV11-2 and TRBJ2-7): EAGVAQSPRYKIIEKRQSVAFWCNPISGHATLYWYQQILGQGPKLLIQFQNNGVVDDSQLPKDRFSAERLKGVDSTLKIQPAKLEDSAVYLCASRGDGSSYEQYFGPGTRLTVT.

This clonotype has more than one count but fewer than ten. V is TRBV20-1 and J is TRBJ1-1; D gene ambiguous. CDR1 is DFQATT and CDR2 is SNEGSKA in the germline V gene (reference sequence). Trimming removed 6 bases at V and 1 base at J, with 15 bases between. The CDR3 extends over 14 amino acids. The CDR3 nucleotides are TGCAGTGCCCGAAGTGGGGTTTCGAACACTGAAGCTTTCTTT. Translating gives CSARSGVSNTEAFF.

This clonotype was recorded a few times. A much larger clone differs from this one at a single base, so this may be a read error. The rearrangement uses TRBV27 and TRBJ1-4; a possible D gene is TRBD1 (5 bases). CDR3 length: 15 amino acids. The germline V gene encodes CDR1 MNHEY and CDR2 SMNVEV (reference sequence). DNA of the CDR3: TGTGCCAGCAGTCCGCCAGACAGACGTAATGAAAAACGGTTTTTT. Amino acid sequence: CASSPPDRRNEKRFF.

The chain combines TRBV5-1 with TRBJ2-6, with a possible D match to TRBD1 (5 bases). The CDR3 contains 15 residues. CDR1 SGHRS and CDR2 YFSETQ come from the germline V gene. Trimming removed 4 bases from V and 1 base from J, with 9 bases in between. The CDR3 coding sequence is TGCGCCAGCAGCCACCAGGGTTCTGGGGCCAACGTCCTGACTTTC. Translated, it gives CASSHQGSGANVLTF.

This rearrangement joins TRBV6-5 to TRBJ1-5; tentative D call: TRBD1 (5 bases). Germline V CDR1 and CDR2: MNHEY, SVGAGI. V lost 0 bases and J 5 bases, leaving 11 bases between the germline ends. The CDR3 runs 15 residues. DNA of the CDR3: TGTGCCAGCAGTTACTCGAGCAGGGCCCATCAGCCCCAGCATTTT. Protein sequence: CASSYSSRAHQPQHF.

Concerning this clonotype itself: The junction departs from germline at one end; a sequencing error may be responsible. As DNA, the CDR3 is TGTACCTGGATCAAGACTCGAGCCTACAATGAGCAGTTCTTC. Protein product: CTWIKTRAYNEQFF. The chain uses TRBV30 and TRBJ2-1; D remains ambiguous. The germline V gene encodes CDR1 GTSNPN and CDR2 SVGIG (reference sequence). The CDR3 is made up of 14 amino acids.

The genes are TRBV20-1 and TRBJ2-7; no clear D. The DNA matches TRBJ2-5 better at its end, which makes the J call doubtful. The V gene's germline CDR1 is DFQATT and CDR2 SNEGSKA (reference sequence). The CDR3 contains 13 residues. The CDR3 protein is CSAVDLIPETQYF. The DNA for the CDR3 is TGCAGTGCTGTAGACCTCATCCCGGAGACCCAGTACTTC.

The table lists this clonotype with a few counts. This chain joins TRBV30 and TRBJ1-2; D is undetermined. In germline, CDR1 is GTSNPN, CDR2 SVGIG (reference sequence). This CDR3 region has 12 residues. Trimming removed 5 bases from V and 6 bases from J, with 13 bases in between. CDR3 residues: CAWAFRFHGYTF. The CDR3, as DNA: TGTGCCTGGGCGTTCCGCTTCCATGGCTACACCTTC.

The rearrangement joins TRBV4-1 to TRBJ1-4; D perhaps matches TRBD1 (5 bases). CDR1 is MGHRA, CDR2 YSYEKL, per germline. The CDR3 sequence is 15 residues long. V was cut by 8 bases and J by 3 bases, with 16 bases left in between. CDR3 DNA: TGCGCCAGCCGGGACGAGGCCTCGGCTAATGAAAAACTGTTTTTT. This sequence encodes CASRDEASANEKLFF.

The table lists this clonotype with many counts. J is TRBJ2-3 and V is TRBV30, with a tentative D call TRBD2 (5 bases). The ends were cut back, 2 bases at V and 2 bases at J, with 8 bases in the middle. This CDR3 is built from 13 residues. From germline, CDR1 is GTSNPN and CDR2 SVGIG (reference sequence). DNA of the CDR3: TGTGCCTGGAGTTCCGGGAACACAGATACGCAGTATTTT. It codes for CAWSSGNTDTQYF.

This clonotype was recorded at least ten times. V is TRBV6-5 and J is TRBJ2-1; D unclear. The CDR3 is 18 amino acids. The germline V gene has CDR1 MNHEY and CDR2 SVGAGI. Trimming removed 0 bases from V and 0 bases from J, with 15 bases in between. CDR3 residues: CASSYSGKSVSSYNEQFF. In DNA, the CDR3 is TGTGCCAGCAGTTACTCAGGAAAGTCGGTGAGCTCCTACAATGAGCAGTTCTTC.

CDR3 protein: CASSFGGGPNEQYF. Written as DNA, the CDR3 is TGTGCCAGCAGTTTTGGCGGGGGGCCCAATGAGCAGTACTTC. The rearrangement uses TRBV12-3 or TRBV12-4 and TRBJ2-5; 8 nucleotides line up with TRBD2. The CDR3 has 14 residues. The trim removed 3 bases at V and 11 bases at J, leaving 11 bases unmatched.

The table lists this clonotype with many counts. The V call is TRBV6-1, the J call TRBJ2-7, with D perhaps matching TRBD2 (5 bases). From germline, CDR1 is MNHNS and CDR2 SASEGT. The V and J ends lost 5 bases and 7 bases respectively, with 21 bases between them. The CDR3 spans 15 residues. In DNA form, the CDR3 reads TGTGCCAGCAGTACCCAACCCACTAGGGCGGAGGAGCAGTACTTC. Translated, it gives CASSTQPTRAEEQYF.

About this clonotype itself: It may be a read error: a sequence one base away is much more abundant. This chain connects TRBV20-1 to TRBJ1-2, with 8 bases fitting TRBD1. Per the germline V gene, CDR1 is DFQATT and CDR2 is SNEGSKA (reference sequence). The CDR3 sequence is 13 residues long. V lost 6 bases to trimming and J lost 3 bases; unmatched junction nucleotides: 6. As DNA, the CDR3 is TGCAGTGCACAGGAACAGGGGGACTATGGCTACACCTTC. Amino acids: CSAQEQGDYGYTF.

The chain is built from TRBV7-2 and TRBJ2-3, with D unresolved. Germline V gene data show CDR1 as SGHTA and CDR2 as FQGNSA. The germline V and J ends were trimmed by 5 bases and 4 bases, with 13 bases remaining between them. CDR3 length: 14 amino acids. In DNA form, the CDR3 reads TGTGCCAGCAGCCCCCGCCGCCACCCAGATACGCAGTATTTT. Translated: CASSPRRHPDTQYF.

The count of this clonotype is one. The chain links TRBV5-1 to TRBJ1-2; weak D call: TRBD1 (6 bases). This CDR3 comprises 14 residues. Germline V lookup: CDR1 SGHRS, CDR2 YFSETQ. Trimming removed 0 bases at V and 6 bases at J, with 12 bases between. CDR3 nucleotide sequence: TGCGCCAGCAGCTTGGTCGCGGGGGCGGATGGCTACACCTTC. This translates into CASSLVAGADGYTF. Drawing the rest from reference TRBV5-1 and TRBJ1-2, the complete variable domain is KAGVTQTPRYLIKTRGQQVTLSCSPISGHRSVSWYQQTPGQGLQFLFEYFSETQRNKGNFPGRFSGRQFSNSRSEMNVSTLELGDSALYLCASSLVAGADGYTFGSGTRLTVV.

As to this clonotype: A clone one base away is much larger, so this may be a read error. The rearrangement joins TRBV4-1 to TRBJ2-3; weak D call: TRBD2 (6 bases). The CDR3 extends over 15 amino acids. Germline CDR1 is MGHRA and CDR2 is YSYEKL. V was trimmed by 5 bases and J by 1 base, leaving 13 bases between them. CDR3 sequence: CASSTGVDRTDTQYF. DNA of the CDR3: TGCGCCAGCAGCACGGGGGTCGATCGCACAGATACGCAGTATTTT.

The rearrangement links TRBV29-1 to TRBJ1-1; perhaps TRBD1 as D (5 bases). Trimming shortened V by 4 bases and J by 6 bases, and 12 bases separated the two germline ends. Germline CDR1 SQVTM, CDR2 ANQGSEA. The CDR3 consists of 12 residues. This chain's CDR3 is CSVVPGGAEAFF. The CDR3 nucleotides read TGCAGCGTTGTCCCCGGGGGGGCTGAAGCTTTCTTT. The full variable domain, its missing parts supplied by reference TRBV29-1 and TRBJ1-1, is SAVISQKPSRDICQRGTSLTIQCQVDSQVTMMFWYRQQPGQSLTLIATANQGSEATYESGFVIDKFPISRPNLTFSTLTVSNMSPEDSSIYLCSVVPGGAEAFFGQGTRLTVV.

V usage is TRBV7-2 and J usage is TRBJ2-1, with D perhaps matching TRBD2 (5 bases). This CDR3 is built from 16 residues. V was trimmed by 5 bases and J by 0 bases, leaving 14 bases between them. Germline lookup yields CDR1 SGHTA and CDR2 FQGNSA. The CDR3 sequence is CASSPEGGLSYNEQFF. As DNA, the CDR3 is TGTGCCAGCAGCCCCGAGGGCGGCCTCTCCTACAATGAGCAGTTCTTC.